Presented here are 20 T cell receptor beta chains from one specimen sequenced in a study of regulatory T cells in long-lasting Graves disease. Libraries of TCR beta came from iRepertoire HTBI primers plus Arm-PCR of CDR3 regions. TCRdb used MiXCR to reprocess the multiplex PCR reads, holding one entry per CDR3 protein. The table shows some 450,000 distinct CDR3 sequences, with about a quarter occurring only once. Time point given: persistent/refractory GD, antithyroid drugs over 5 years with positive TRAb. Construction of the TCR library relied on RNA isolated from PBMCs. The specimen was peripheral blood mononuclear cells (PBMCs), collected when the disease was refractory, from a patient treated with antithyroid drugs. The source is a female donor with Graves disease.

J is TRBJ2-1 and V is TRBV12-3 or TRBV12-4; the D gene is possibly TRBD2 (6 bases). Deletions cut 7 bases from V and 2 bases from J, with 15 bases between. The CDR3 extends over 15 amino acids. The CDR3 is CASINRETPYNEQFF. The CDR3 DNA follows: TGTGCCAGCATCAACCGGGAGACCCCCTACAATGAGCAGTTCTTC.

This clonotype was detected many times. The chain recombines TRBV28 with TRBJ1-5; D remains ambiguous. Trimming pared 5 bases from V and 4 bases from J, leaving 15 bases between. The germline CDR1 and CDR2 sequences are MDHEN and SYDVKM. This CDR3 is built from 15 residues. CDR3: CASSTTILANQPQHF. In DNA, the CDR3 is TGTGCCAGCAGTACCACAATACTGGCAAATCAGCCCCAGCATTTT.

This chain connects TRBV11-1 to TRBJ2-7; TRBD2 matches at 8 bases. V shed 7 bases and J 2 bases; nucleotides not matched to a gene: 10. Per the germline V gene, CDR1 is SGHAT and CDR2 is FQDESV (reference sequence). The CDR3 loop spans 15 amino acids. The CDR3 region has the DNA TGTGCCAGCACGCAAAGCGGGAGCGTAACCTACGAGCAGTACTTC. Its protein is CASTQSGSVTYEQYF.

The chain carries TRBV7-9 and TRBJ2-7, with 8 bases that match TRBD1. V was pared by 6 bases and J by 3 bases, with 13 bases of the junction left unmatched. This CDR3 contains 16 residues. Germline V lookup: CDR1 SEHNR, CDR2 FQNEAQ (reference sequence). This CDR3 is CASRPELGQGSYEQYF. CDR3 DNA sequence: TGTGCCAGCAGACCCGAACTCGGACAGGGAAGCTACGAGCAGTACTTC.

This clonotype was seen a few times. V and J are TRBV30 and TRBJ1-3; D not resolved. Trimming pared 1 base from V and 0 bases from J, leaving 1 base between. The CDR3 length is 12 residues. Germline V gives CDR1 GTSNPN, CDR2 SVGIG (reference sequence). The CDR3 DNA follows: TGTGCCTGGAGTGCCTCTGGAAACACCATATATTTT. As protein: CAWSASGNTIYF. The full variable domain, completed using reference TRBV30 and TRBJ1-3, is SQTIHQWPATLVQPVGSPLSLECTVEGTSNPNLYWYRQAAGRGLQLLFYSVGIGQISSEVPQNLSASRPQDRQFILSSKKLLLSDSGFYLCAWSASGNTIYFGEGSWLTVV.

This clonotype was seen at least ten times. V and J are TRBV10-3 and TRBJ1-4; 8 bases match TRBD1. This CDR3 region has 15 residues. Germline V gives CDR1 ENHRY, CDR2 SYGVKD. The J segment lost 3 bases and the V segment lost 6 bases, leaving 6 bases of the junction unmatched. The CDR3 nucleotides read TGTGCCATCAGCGCTTTACAGGGGGCTAATGAAAAACTGTTTTTT. Residues: CAISALQGANEKLFF.

This chain connects TRBV18 to TRBJ2-2; 9 bases are a match to TRBD2. Trimming removed 3 bases from V and 6 bases from J; junction bases left unmatched: 8. CDR3 length equals 16 residues. Germline V gene lookup returns CDR1 KGHSH and CDR2 LQKENI. CDR3: CASSPMASGIPGELFF. The CDR3 region has the DNA TGTGCCAGCTCACCTATGGCTAGCGGGATCCCCGGGGAGCTGTTTTTT.

As regards this clonotype: One junction end disagrees with the germline gene, perhaps due to a read error. This chain links TRBV20-1 with TRBJ1-4; 8 bases match TRBD1. The CDR3 has 15 amino acids. Looked up from germline, CDR1 is DFQATT and CDR2 is SNEGSKA (reference sequence). CDR3 sequence: CSARRGGQGGEQLFF. The DNA for the CDR3 is TGCAGTGCTCGTCGTGGAGGACAGGGAGGTGAACAACTGTTTTTT.

This clonotype appeared many times. The V call is TRBV7-6, the J call TRBJ2-7, with a tentative D call TRBD1 (5 bases). Germline CDR1 is SGHVS and CDR2 is FNYEAQ. Trimming removed 6 bases at V and 7 bases at J, with 19 bases between. This CDR3 region has 14 residues. CDR3 loop: CASRIGQGYGEQYF. In nucleotides, the CDR3 is TGTGCCAGCAGGATTGGGCAGGGCTACGGGGAGCAGTACTTC.

This clonotype came up many times. The V call is TRBV12-3 or TRBV12-4, the J call TRBJ1-2; a weak D match, TRBD1 (6 bases). Trimming removed 3 bases at V and 7 bases at J, with 15 bases between. The CDR3 is 14 amino acids. As DNA, the CDR3 is TGTGCCAGCAGTTTTCAAGGGGGGATTAGTGGCTACACCTTC. Its translation is CASSFQGGISGYTF.

The sample holds a few counts of this clonotype. The chain recombines TRBV6-2 or TRBV6-3 with TRBJ2-3; D gene unclear. Germline-derived CDR1 and CDR2 are MNHEY and SVGEGT. V lost 3 bases and J lost 0, with 10 bases in between. The CDR3 loop spans 15 amino acids. Written as DNA, the CDR3 is TGTGCCAGCAGTTATTTAAGCTCCAGCACAGATACGCAGTATTTT. As protein: CASSYLSSSTDTQYF.

This clonotype is a singleton in its sample. A read error may be the cause here, since a much bigger clone is one base away. This chain links TRBV7-2 with TRBJ2-5; D is possibly TRBD1 or TRBD2 (5 bases each). Germline CDR1 SGHTA, CDR2 FQGNSA. This CDR3 region has 14 residues. Trimming left V 3 bases short and J 11 bases short, with 19 bases between. The CDR3 nucleotides read TGTGCCAGCAGCTTGAACTTCGGGGCGCACGTGCAGTACTTC. This sequence encodes CASSLNFGAHVQYF.

At least ten counts were recorded for this clonotype. The V and J genes are TRBV20-1 and TRBJ1-2; D ambiguous. The CDR3 length is 11 residues. Germline loops: CDR1 DFQATT, CDR2 SNEGSKA (reference sequence). Deletions cut 4 bases from V and 6 bases from J, with 9 bases between. CDR3 in amino acids: CSAILRNGYTF. CDR3 bases: TGCAGTGCTATCCTCCGGAATGGCTACACCTTC.

There are many counts of this clonotype. This rearrangement joins TRBV11-2 to TRBJ1-1, with 9 bases lining up with TRBD1. V shed 3 bases, J shed 4 bases, and the junction held 3 bases outside the gene matches. The CDR3 loop spans 14 amino acids. From germline, CDR1 is SGHAT and CDR2 FQNNGV. CDR3 coding DNA: TGTGCCAGCAGCTTGGAGACAGGGGGCACTGAAGCTTTCTTT. Translated, it gives CASSLETGGTEAFF.

The chain employs TRBV7-3 and TRBJ2-3, with D unresolved. V dropped 2 bases and J dropped 6 bases, with 9 bases sitting between them. The germline gives CDR1 SGHTA, CDR2 FQGTGA. The CDR3 runs 13 residues. DNA of the CDR3: TGTGCCAGCAGCTTATCCCCTGGGGATACGCAGTATTTT. This codes for CASSLSPGDTQYF.

The chain recombines TRBV6-2 or TRBV6-3 with TRBJ1-6; no reliable D call. The V gene lost 6 bases and the J gene lost 7 bases, with 22 bases spanning the gap. The V gene's germline CDR1 is MNHEY and CDR2 SVGEGT. CDR3 length: 17 residues. The chain's CDR3 is CASRRGAWQARNSPLHF. CDR3 nucleotide sequence: TGTGCCAGCAGACGAGGAGCTTGGCAGGCGAGAAATTCACCCCTCCACTTT.

At least ten counts were recorded for this clonotype. V is TRBV7-9 and J is TRBJ1-1; 7 bases line up with TRBD1. The junction had 4 bases not matched to a gene; V was cut back by 5 bases and J by 1 base. Germline lookup yields CDR1 SEHNR and CDR2 FQNEAQ (reference sequence). This CDR3 is built from 14 residues. CDR3 nucleotides: TGTGCCAGCAGCCGACAGGGTCAGAACACTGAAGCTTTCTTT. This gives the protein CASSRQGQNTEAFF.

This clonotype was detected ten times or more. A read error may be the cause here, since a much bigger clone is one base away. J is TRBJ1-5 and V is TRBV6-1; D call uncertain. The germline V and J ends were trimmed by 3 bases and 6 bases, with 6 bases remaining between them. Germline V gene sequence: CDR1 MNHNS, CDR2 SASEGT. The CDR3 has 12 amino acids. CDR3 nucleotide sequence: TGTGCCAGCAGTGAGGGTGCTCAGCCCCAGCATTTT. This encodes CASSEGAQPQHF.

The rearrangement links TRBV7-3 to TRBJ2-1, with TRBD1 matching over 9 bases. The germline gives CDR1 SGHTA, CDR2 FQGTGA. The V segment lost 7 bases and the J segment 0 bases; nucleotides outside the gene matches: 13. CDR3 size: 18 residues. For the CDR3, the DNA is TGTGCCAGCACCGGAGGACAGGGGCATGTGGGCTCCTACAATGAGCAGTTCTTC. It is translated as CASTGGQGHVGSYNEQFF.

V is TRBV7-2 and J is TRBJ1-5; D remains unclear. The CDR3 runs 18 residues. In germline, CDR1 is SGHTA, CDR2 FQGNSA. V lost 5 bases, J lost 0 bases, and 20 bases lay in between. Here the CDR3 reads CASSPLMGGQPSNQPQHF. The CDR3 DNA sequence: TGTGCCAGCAGCCCACTGATGGGAGGGCAGCCTAGCAATCAGCCCCAGCATTTT. Full variable domain (missing parts from reference TRBV7-2 and TRBJ1-5): GAGVSQSPSNKVTEKGKDVELRCDPISGHTALYWYRQSLGQGLEFLIYFQGNSAPDKSGLPSDRFSAERTGGSVSTLTIQRTQQEDSAVYLCASSPLMGGQPSNQPQHFGDGTRLSIL.